These T cell receptor beta chains were read from a single sample in a study of blood T cell repertoires in COVID-19. Generated by immunoSEQ multiplex PCR, the TCRdb table keeps only in-frame clones and is missing some. The sample comprises about 230,000 clones, roughly nine tenths of which are singletons, and over 3% rests with the top ten. The specimen was PBMCs or T cells enriched from blood (not recorded which). The receptors originated from a woman in her fifties or sixties in a cohort exposed to, infected with or recovered from COVID-19 (not recorded which). Each CDR3 is given with its conserved first and last residue. The D gene is left open where the match is weak.

V	length	D	J	CDR3	DNA
TRBV4-2	14	NA	TRBJ2-5	CASSQAGVQGAQYF	TGTGCCAGCAGCCAAGCAGGGGTCCAGGGCGCCCAGTACTTC
TRBV5-6	12	NA	TRBJ1-2	CASSTGYYGYTF	TGTGCCAGCAGCACAGGTTACTATGGCTACACCTTC
TRBV12-5	17	TRBD1	TRBJ1-6	CASGLVRTGTYNSPLHF	TGTGCTAGTGGTTTGGTACGGACAGGGACCTATAATTCACCCCTCCACTTT
TRBV6-2/TRBV6-3	15	NA	TRBJ2-3	CASSYRDSYTDTQYF	TGTGCCAGCAGTTACCGGGACTCATACACAGATACGCAGTATTTT
TRBV6-5	14	NA	TRBJ1-2	CASSYSTGFGGYTF	TGTGCCAGCAGTTACTCAACAGGGTTTGGTGGCTACACCTTC
TRBV29-1	12	NA	TRBJ1-2	CSVARGRDGYTF	TGCAGCGTTGCAAGGGGCAGGGATGGCTACACCTTC
TRBV7-3	16	TRBD1	TRBJ1-6	CASSLNPGQGSSPLHF	TGTGCCAGCAGCTTAAACCCGGGACAGGGGAGTTCACCCCTCCACTTT
TRBV5-1	16	TRBD2	TRBJ2-3	CASSLVAGGAGDTQYF	TGCGCCAGCAGCTTGGTTGCCGGGGGGGCAGGGGATACGCAGTATTTT
TRBV7-8	16	TRBD2	TRBJ2-5	CASSLQAGGTGETQYF	TGTGCCAGCAGCCTTCAAGCGGGGGGGACGGGAGAGACCCAGTACTTC
TRBV5-8	14	NA	TRBJ2-5	CASSLGRLQETQYF	TGTGCCAGCAGCTTGGGGAGGCTCCAAGAGACCCAGTACTTC
TRBV7-2	15	TRBD1	TRBJ1-5	CASSSQGAGNQPQHF	TGTGCCAGCAGCTCCCAGGGGGCGGGCAATCAGCCCCAGCATTTT
TRBV6-5	15	NA	TRBJ1-2	CASSYSRDWLNGYTF	TGTGCCAGCAGTTACTCGCGGGACTGGCTTAATGGCTACACCTTC
TRBV5-1	14	NA	TRBJ2-5	CASSLGQLQETQYF	TGCGCCAGCAGCTTGGGGCAGTTACAAGAGACCCAGTACTTC